One sample yielded the 27 T cell receptor beta chains listed below, sequenced in a study of blood T cell repertoires in COVID-19 (dated by TCRdb to the early 2020s). The library was made by the immunoSEQ multiplex PCR assay. Imported from immuneACCESS, the table was reduced by TCRdb to in-frame sequences with V and J called. These copies leave out some clones; in studies compared against another copy, an unresolved V gene accounts for under half, and the cause of the remainder is not known. This sample comprises roughly 150,000 clones, approximately 88% of them detected only once. Clones ranked in the top ten supply about 28% of the sample. The sequenced material came from peripheral blood. The receptors originated from a human donor in a cohort sampled during active COVID-19.

V is TRBV4-3 and J is TRBJ1-4; D gene unclear. Germline values: CDR1 LGHNA, CDR2 YSLEER. V was shortened by 4 bases and J by 5 bases, with 14 bases between the two germline ends. The CDR3 spans 15 residues. The CDR3 spells CASSREARGNEKLFF. As DNA, the CDR3 is TGCGCCAGCAGCCGAGAGGCGCGGGGAAATGAAAAACTGTTTTTT.

The chain joins TRBV6-1 to TRBJ1-4; D unclear. Germline CDR1 is MNHNS and CDR2 is SASEGT. V was trimmed by 1 base and J by 10 bases, leaving 16 bases between them. The CDR3 is made up of 15 amino acids. The chain's CDR3 is CASSEGRIVHRKLFF. The CDR3 DNA is TGTGCCAGCAGTGAAGGCAGGATAGTTCATCGAAAACTGTTTTTT.

The chain combines TRBV9 with TRBJ2-3; D might be TRBD2 (5 bases). The ends were cut back, 0 bases at V and 2 bases at J, with 7 bases in the middle. The CDR3 has 14 residues. CDR1 is SGDLS and CDR2 is YYNGEE in the germline V gene. The CDR3 is CASSVGLFTDTQYF. CDR3 coding DNA: TGTGCCAGCAGCGTAGGACTATTCACAGATACGCAGTATTTT.

This rearrangement joins TRBV28 to TRBJ1-2; D not certain. The V gene lost 6 bases and the J gene lost 0 bases, with 20 bases spanning the gap. CDR3 length equals 17 residues. CDR1 MDHEN and CDR2 SYDVKM come from the germline V gene. DNA of the CDR3: TGTGCCAGCAGCCAGCCCGGGAGTGGCTTAGCTAACTATGGCTACACCTTC. Translated, it gives CASSQPGSGLANYGYTF.

This CDR3 is CSVTRGQGEQYF. CDR3 DNA sequence: TGCAGCGTTACCAGGGGGCAGGGCGAGCAGTACTTC. This rearrangement joins TRBV29-1 to TRBJ2-7; 8 nucleotides align to TRBD1. The germline V gene encodes CDR1 SQVTM and CDR2 ANQGSEA. Trimming cost V 5 bases and J 6 bases; bases outside gene matches: 6. The CDR3 totals 12 residues.

This chain links TRBV7-9 with TRBJ1-5, with D possibly matching TRBD1 (6 bases). This CDR3 has 14 amino acids. Germline V lookup: CDR1 SEHNR, CDR2 FQNEAQ (reference sequence). V lost 1 base, J lost 5 bases, and 9 bases lay in between. CDR3 DNA: TGTGCCAGCAGCTTAGAGGCAGGGGATCAGCCCCAGCATTTT. Translation gives CASSLEAGDQPQHF.

V and J are TRBV6-2 or TRBV6-3 and TRBJ2-5; a weak D match, TRBD2 (6 bases). V was trimmed by 0 bases and J by 4 bases, leaving 9 bases between them. This CDR3 has 14 amino acids. In germline, CDR1 is MNHEY, CDR2 SVGEGT. The CDR3 region is CASSYSAGGETQYF. In DNA, the CDR3 is TGTGCCAGCAGTTACTCGGCCGGGGGAGAGACCCAGTACTTC.

The J gene is TRBJ1-1, the V gene TRBV12-3 or TRBV12-4; D is ambiguous. The V and J ends lost 8 bases and 1 base respectively, with 11 bases between them. The CDR3 spans 13 residues. CDR3 residues: CASQTIRNTEAFF. The DNA of the CDR3 is TGTGCCAGCCAGACAATCCGGAACACTGAAGCTTTCTTT.

The chain links TRBV5-1 to TRBJ2-3, with TRBD2 matching 13 bases. Germline V gene lookup returns CDR1 SGHRS and CDR2 YFSETQ. The length of the CDR3 is 16 residues. J gave up 4 bases and V 1 base, and 3 bases lay outside the gene matches. Here the CDR3 DNA reads TGCGCCAGCAGCTTGACTAGCGGGGGGGCCTCAGATACGCAGTATTTT. Amino acid sequence: CASSLTSGGASDTQYF.

The DNA of the CDR3 is TGTGCCAGTAGTGCCCTCGGACAGGGGATGGGGGACACTGAAGCTTTCTTT. Translating it yields CASSALGQGMGDTEAFF. V is TRBV19 and J is TRBJ1-1, with 9 bases lining up with TRBD1. Germline V CDR1 and CDR2: LNHDA, SQIVND (reference sequence). The trim removed 5 bases at V and 3 bases at J, leaving 13 bases unmatched. This CDR3 has 17 amino acids.

This rearrangement joins TRBV7-8 to TRBJ2-7; possibly TRBD1 for D (6 bases). The V gene lost 5 bases and the J gene lost 5 bases, with 16 bases spanning the gap. CDR3 length: 14 amino acids. The V gene's germline CDR1 is SGHVS and CDR2 FQNEAQ. The CDR3 protein is CASSHGTPQDEQYF. The CDR3 nucleotides read TGTGCCAGCAGCCACGGGACACCGCAAGACGAGCAGTACTTC. Complete variable domain (other parts from reference TRBV7-8 and TRBJ2-7): GAGVSQSPRYKVAKRGQDVALRCDPISGHVSLFWYQQALGQGPEFLTYFQNEAQLDKSGLPSDRFFAERPEGSVSTLKIQRTQQEDSAVYLCASSHGTPQDEQYFGPGTRLTVT.

This chain links TRBV4-1 with TRBJ1-4, with 11 positions matching TRBD1. From germline, CDR1 is MGHRA and CDR2 YSYEKL. V lost 4 bases, J lost 0 bases, and 1 base stayed unmatched. The CDR3 extends over 16 amino acids. The CDR3 loop is CASSRDRGTTNEKLFF. Written as DNA, the CDR3 is TGCGCCAGCAGCCGGGACAGGGGGACAACTAATGAAAAACTGTTTTTT.

This clone was seen once. The CDR3 loop reads CASSSPWTGNYGYTF. CDR3 coding DNA: TGTGCCAGCAGCTCACCATGGACAGGGAACTATGGCTACACCTTC. The chain carries TRBV7-3 and TRBJ1-2; 8 positions agree with TRBD1. The CDR3 is 15 residues long. Trimming removed 4 bases from V and 2 bases from J; junction bases left unmatched: 6. CDR1 SGHTA and CDR2 FQGTGA come from the germline V gene.

The chain couples TRBV2 to TRBJ2-3; possible D gene TRBD1, 5 bases. Trimming pared 6 bases from V and 3 bases from J, leaving 7 bases between. CDR1 is SNHLY, CDR2 FYNNEI, per germline. CDR3 size: 12 residues. CDR3 amino acids: CASRQETDTQYF. CDR3 DNA: TGTGCCAGCAGACAGGAAACAGATACGCAGTATTTT.

In its sample, this clone was seen a few times. The chain couples TRBV29-1 to TRBJ1-5, with D unresolved. This CDR3 has 12 residues. The germline V gene encodes CDR1 SQVTM and CDR2 ANQGSEA. V dropped 4 bases and J dropped 4 bases, with 8 bases sitting between them. This CDR3 is CSVGAANQPQHF. The CDR3 bases are TGCAGCGTTGGGGCAGCAAATCAGCCCCAGCATTTT.

The J gene is TRBJ2-2, the V gene TRBV4-2, with a possible D match to TRBD2 (7 bases). Germline values: CDR1 LGHNA, CDR2 YNFKEQ. V dropped 5 bases and J dropped 5 bases, with 18 bases sitting between them. The CDR3 is 16 residues long. The CDR3 spells CASSEGEGGGTGELFF. In DNA, the CDR3 is TGTGCCAGCAGCGAGGGGGAGGGGGGAGGAACCGGGGAGCTGTTTTTT.

J is TRBJ2-3 and V is TRBV4-1; D unresolved. The V gene's germline CDR1 is MGHRA and CDR2 YSYEKL. The germline V and J ends were trimmed by 0 bases and 0 bases, with 10 bases remaining between them. This CDR3 comprises 16 residues. The CDR3 loop reads CASSQDWSASTDTQYF. In nucleotides, the CDR3 is TGCGCCAGCAGCCAAGATTGGAGTGCTAGCACAGATACGCAGTATTTT.

The chain carries TRBV6-5 and TRBJ1-2, with D maybe TRBD1 (5 bases). The germline V gene has CDR1 MNHEY and CDR2 SVGAGI. This CDR3 has 12 amino acids. The ends were cut back, 4 bases at V and 8 bases at J, with 11 bases in the middle. The CDR3 DNA follows: TGTGCCAGCAGTTTGCAGGGAGGAGGCTACACCTTC. Translating gives CASSLQGGGYTF.

The chain uses TRBV4-1 and TRBJ2-5, with D perhaps TRBD1 (5 bases). With 0 bases removed from V and 2 bases from J, the gap between germline ends came to 10 bases. Germline CDR1 is MGHRA and CDR2 is YSYEKL. The CDR3 spans 15 residues. CDR3 nucleotide sequence: TGCGCCAGCAGCCAAGAAGGGGCAGTACAAGAGACCCAGTACTTC. Translated: CASSQEGAVQETQYF.

CDR3 nucleotide sequence: TGTGCCAGTCAAACTAGCGGGGGGAACATTCAGTACTTC. Translated, it gives CASQTSGGNIQYF. This sequence joins TRBV19 and TRBJ2-4, with 12 nucleotides matching TRBD2. Germline values: CDR1 LNHDA, CDR2 SQIVND (reference sequence). This CDR3 is built from 13 residues. With V trimmed by 8 bases and J by 7 bases, 3 bases remained unmatched.

The chain is built from TRBV7-9 and TRBJ1-6; D may be TRBD1 (6 bases). CDR1 and CDR2 (germline): SEHNR, FQNEAQ (reference sequence). The CDR3 totals 15 residues. Trimming pared 2 bases from V and 8 bases from J, leaving 13 bases between. CDR3 sequence (DNA): TGTGCCAGCAGCTTAAGGGGGGGCGCGGATTCACCCCTCCACTTT. It is translated as CASSLRGGADSPLHF. Using reference TRBV7-9 and TRBJ1-6 for the parts outside the CDR3, the full variable domain is DTGVSQNPRHKITKRGQNVTFRCDPISEHNRLYWYRQTLGQGPEFLTYFQNEAQLEKSRLLSDRFSAERPKGSFSTLEIQRTEQGDSAMYLCASSLRGGADSPLHFGNGTRLTVT.

The rearrangement joins TRBV2 to TRBJ1-1, with TRBD1 matching 8 bases. The junction had 3 bases not matched to a gene; V was cut back by 3 bases and J by 0 bases. The CDR3 runs 15 residues. Per the germline V gene, CDR1 is SNHLY and CDR2 is FYNNEI. DNA of the CDR3: TGTGCCAGCAGTGAGGACAGGGTCATGAACACTGAAGCTTTCTTT. It encodes CASSEDRVMNTEAFF.

V is TRBV7-9 and J is TRBJ2-2, with no clear D. The CDR3 contains 13 residues. Between the trimmed V and J ends, which lost 0 bases and 7 bases, there was a span of 6 bases. The germline V gene encodes CDR1 SEHNR and CDR2 FQNEAQ (reference sequence). The CDR3 DNA sequence: TGTGCCAGCAGCTTAGCAATCGGCGGGGAGCTGTTTTTT. As protein: CASSLAIGGELFF.

This sequence joins TRBV4-1 and TRBJ2-7; TRBD2 aligns across 8 bases. Germline values: CDR1 MGHRA, CDR2 YSYEKL. This CDR3 comprises 15 residues. The V and J ends lost 3 bases and 0 bases, in that order; junction bases with no gene match: 4. In DNA form, the CDR3 reads TGCGCCAGCAGCCAGAGAGGGACTAGCTCCTACGAGCAGTACTTC. Translation gives CASSQRGTSSYEQYF.

This chain connects TRBV27 to TRBJ1-1; D call uncertain. The CDR3 runs 13 residues. The V gene lost 3 bases and the J gene lost 2 bases, with 7 bases spanning the gap. Germline loops: CDR1 MNHEY, CDR2 SMNVEV (reference sequence). Here the CDR3 reads CASSFRENTEAFF. The DNA of the CDR3 is TGTGCCAGCAGTTTTCGGGAAAACACTGAAGCTTTCTTT.

V usage is TRBV27 and J usage is TRBJ1-2; 10 positions agree with TRBD1. The CDR3 loop spans 16 amino acids. The trim removed 8 bases at V and 8 bases at J, leaving 17 bases unmatched. The germline V gene has CDR1 MNHEY and CDR2 SMNVEV (reference sequence). Written as DNA, the CDR3 is TGTGCCAGCGGCGTAATTAGCGGGACAGGGGTCTTCGGCTACACCTTC. It encodes CASGVISGTGVFGYTF.

J is TRBJ1-5 and V is TRBV19, with no clear D. This CDR3 has 14 residues. CDR1 LNHDA and CDR2 SQIVND come from the germline V gene (reference sequence). Trimming stripped 6 bases from V and 5 bases from J, with 14 bases between. CDR3 in amino acids: CASSLAGNDQPQHF. CDR3 sequence (DNA): TGTGCCAGTAGCTTGGCCGGGAACGATCAGCCCCAGCATTTT. Supplemented by reference TRBV19 and TRBJ1-5, the full variable domain reads DGGITQSPKYLFRKEGQNVTLSCEQNLNHDAMYWYRQDPGQGLRLIYYSQIVNDFQKGDIAEGYSVSREKKESFPLTVTSAQKNPTAFYLCASSLAGNDQPQHFGDGTRLSIL.